One and the same sample provided the 17 T cell receptor beta chains below, sequenced in a study of OX40 agonist ivuxolimab in advanced cancers. The receptor library was made with the immunoSEQ multiplex PCR assay. The table comes from immuneACCESS by way of TCRdb, which keeps in-frame sequences with V and J called. Part of the clones is missing from these tables; in studies checked, under half for an unresolved V gene and the rest for unknown reasons. Present in this sample are some 150,000 clones, just over 90% of which were seen just once. The biggest ten clones account for roughly 1% of the sample. This specimen consisted of CD4+ or CD8+ T cells sorted from blood, obtained in a trial of the OX40 agonist ivuxolimab. All receptors derive from an adult with an advanced solid tumor such as melanoma, head and neck, liver or kidney cancer.

This chain uses TRBV9 with TRBJ1-3; D perhaps matches TRBD1 (5 bases). CDR3 length equals 20 residues. With 4 bases removed from V and 0 bases from J, the gap between germline ends came to 26 bases. Germline V CDR1 and CDR2: SGDLS, YYNGEE. The chain's CDR3 is CASSPRGGGASPLSGNTIYF. In nucleotides, the CDR3 is TGTGCCAGCAGCCCCCGGGGAGGAGGGGCATCCCCACTCTCTGGAAACACCATATATTTT.

J is TRBJ2-3 and V is TRBV7-7; no firm D call. The germline V gene encodes CDR1 SSHAT and CDR2 FNYEAQ (reference sequence). V gave up 1 base and J gave up 2 bases, with 7 bases separating them. The CDR3 contains 14 residues. The CDR3, as DNA: TGTGCCAGCAGCTTAGAGGGAATCACAGATACGCAGTATTTT. Residues: CASSLEGITDTQYF.

V gene TRBV5-4 combines with J gene TRBJ1-2; perhaps TRBD1 as D (6 bases). The V and J ends lost 2 bases and 5 bases respectively, with 16 bases between them. Germline CDR1 reads SGHNT; CDR2 reads YYREEE (reference sequence). The CDR3 runs to 15 residues. The CDR3 protein is CASSFGDTSGYGYTF. The DNA of the CDR3 is TGTGCCAGCAGCTTTGGGGACACGAGCGGGTATGGCTACACCTTC.

The chain has TRBV18 and TRBJ2-7; D possibly matches TRBD1 or TRBD2 (5 bases each). Germline CDR1 KGHSH, CDR2 LQKENI. The germline V and J ends were trimmed by 4 bases and 7 bases, with 20 bases remaining between them. The CDR3 extends over 15 amino acids. CDR3 nucleotides: TGTGCCAGCTCACTCCGGGACGGCCCCCTGGATGAGCAGTACTTC. Its protein product is CASSLRDGPLDEQYF.

The chain combines TRBV28 with TRBJ1-4; D not resolved. The CDR3 is made up of 16 amino acids. Trimming removed 2 bases at V and 0 bases at J, with 10 bases between. Per germline, CDR1 MDHEN and CDR2 SYDVKM. The CDR3 reads CASSLVGAATNEKLFF. CDR3 nucleotides: TGTGCCAGCAGTTTAGTGGGCGCTGCAACTAATGAAAAACTGTTTTTT.

The chain joins TRBV10-2 to TRBJ2-7; D is uncertain. The CDR3 has 15 amino acids. The germline V and J ends were trimmed by 3 bases and 6 bases, with 18 bases remaining between them. Germline CDR1 reads WSHSY; CDR2 reads SAAADI. The CDR3 sequence is CASSDSGILFSEQYF. CDR3 nucleotides: TGCGCCAGCAGTGATTCGGGTATCCTGTTTTCCGAGCAGTACTTC.

This clone appeared once. V is TRBV6-6 and J is TRBJ1-3; D is perhaps TRBD1 (6 bases). V dropped 8 bases and J dropped 4 bases, with 12 bases sitting between them. The CDR3 length is 13 residues. CDR1 MNHNY and CDR2 SVGAGI come from the germline V gene (reference sequence). The DNA for the CDR3 is TGTGCCAGCCGGGGGGGCGGCGGAAACACCATATATTTT. This translates into CASRGGGGNTIYF.

The chain employs TRBV18 and TRBJ2-3; D remains unclear. Germline V gene lookup returns CDR1 KGHSH and CDR2 LQKENI. The CDR3 is made up of 11 amino acids. Trimming took off 3 bases at V and 4 bases at J, with 2 bases between the two ends. Here the CDR3 DNA reads TGTGCCAGCTCACCCGCAGATACGCAGTATTTT. Its translation is CASSPADTQYF.

The rearrangement links TRBV28 to TRBJ2-7; TRBD1 is a possible D gene (6 bases). V dropped 6 bases and J dropped 4 bases, with 10 bases sitting between them. The CDR3 is 12 residues long. The germline CDR1 and CDR2 sequences are MDHEN and SYDVKM. CDR3 in DNA: TGTGCCAGCAGACCAGGGGATTACGAGCAGTACTTC. Amino acids: CASRPGDYEQYF. Full variable domain (remainder filled in from reference TRBV28 and TRBJ2-7): DVKVTQSSRYLVKRTGEKVFLECVQDMDHENMFWYRQDPGLGLRLIYFSYDVKMKEKGDIPEGYSVSREKKERFSLILESASTNQTSMYLCASRPGDYEQYFGPGTRLTVT.

For this clone: One end of the junction is discordant with germline, which a read error may explain. The chain recombines TRBV6-1 with TRBJ2-7; the D is unclear. The length of the CDR3 is 11 residues. From germline, CDR1 is MNHNS and CDR2 SASEGT. The CDR3 protein is CASSDPAVPHF. The CDR3 DNA is TGTGCCAGCAGTGACCCCGCCGTGCCGCACTTC.

The genes are TRBV9 and TRBJ2-2, with 7 bases identical to TRBD2. Germline trimming cut 0 bases from V and 3 bases from J; bases unmatched to any gene: 2. The CDR3 length is 15 residues. The V gene's germline CDR1 is SGDLS and CDR2 YYNGEE. Here the CDR3 reads CASSVGGGHTGELFF. Here the CDR3 DNA reads TGTGCCAGCAGCGTAGGCGGGGGACACACCGGGGAGCTGTTTTTT.

This clone was observed a handful of times. V gene TRBV12-5 combines with J gene TRBJ1-2, with TRBD1 as a possible D gene (5 bases). Germline V gene data show CDR1 as LGHNT and CDR2 as FRNRAP. CDR3 length equals 13 residues. V was cut by 6 bases and J by 0 bases, with 8 bases left in between. The CDR3 loop reads CASGPGTNYGYTF. The CDR3 DNA reads as TGTGCTAGTGGACCAGGGACTAACTATGGCTACACCTTC.

This chain connects TRBV5-1 to TRBJ1-4; weak D call: TRBD1 (5 bases). Germline-derived CDR1 and CDR2 are SGHRS and YFSETQ. The CDR3 is 15 amino acids. V lost 5 bases and J 9 bases, leaving 20 bases between the germline ends. The CDR3 bases are TGCGCCAGCAGTTCGTTACAGATCCAGGGTAAAAAACTGTTTTTT. Protein product: CASSSLQIQGKKLFF.

The chain links TRBV7-9 to TRBJ1-5; 9 nucleotides agree with TRBD1. The J segment lost 6 bases and the V segment lost 2 bases, leaving 5 bases of the junction unmatched. Per germline, CDR1 SEHNR and CDR2 FQNEAQ (reference sequence). CDR3 length: 15 residues. The CDR3 DNA follows: TGTGCCAGCAGCTTATCCGGGACAGGGATTCAGCCCCAGCATTTT. Amino acid sequence: CASSLSGTGIQPQHF. The full variable domain, completed using reference TRBV7-9 and TRBJ1-5, is DTGVSQNPRHKITKRGQNVTFRCDPISEHNRLYWYRQTLGQGPEFLTYFQNEAQLEKSRLLSDRFSAERPKGSFSTLEIQRTEQGDSAMYLCASSLSGTGIQPQHFGDGTRLSIL.

The rearrangement links TRBV20-1 to TRBJ1-5; D gene unclear. The CDR3 is made up of 11 amino acids. V shed 4 bases and J shed 9 bases, with 10 bases lying between them. The germline gives CDR1 DFQATT, CDR2 SNEGSKA (reference sequence). The CDR3 DNA follows: TGCAGTGCTACCACTCTGGGGCCCCAGCATTTT. This sequence encodes CSATTLGPQHF.

This chain uses TRBV7-6 with TRBJ2-2; D is undetermined. The length of the CDR3 is 13 residues. V shed 6 bases and J shed 4 bases, with 9 bases lying between them. Germline CDR1 and CDR2: SGHVS and FNYEAQ. In DNA, the CDR3 is TGTGCCAGCAGTCTAAGCACCACCGGGGAGCTGTTTTTT. It translates to CASSLSTTGELFF. Using reference TRBV7-6 and TRBJ2-2 for the parts outside the CDR3, the full variable domain is GAGVSQSPRYKVTKRGQDVALRCDPISGHVSLYWYRQALGQGPEFLTYFNYEAQQDKSGLPNDRFSAERPEGSISTLTIQRTEQRDSAMYRCASSLSTTGELFFGEGSRLTVL.

The chain couples TRBV5-8 to TRBJ2-3; unclear D gene. The CDR3 loop spans 14 amino acids. Germline-derived CDR1 and CDR2 are SGHTS and YDEGEE. The V end was cut by 2 bases, the J end by 6 bases, with 13 bases between. The CDR3 is CASSLGSIGDTQYF. CDR3 DNA: TGTGCCAGCAGCTTAGGGTCTATAGGGGATACGCAGTATTTT.